Below, 16 T cell receptor beta chains from the same sample are listed, as sequenced in a study of HIV-infected patients and healthy controls. Roughly three months, about 14 weeks, into antiretroviral therapy, follow-up blood was collected. Whole blood was used without fractionation, so all unsorted peripheral T cells were included. Alpha and beta constant-region primers primed reverse transcription of around 540 ng RNA. Using multiplexing indices, alpha and beta chain libraries were generated apart by chain-specific third strand synthesis. MiXCR was run by TCRdb on the 5' RACE reads, yielding one entry per CDR3 protein. The table includes 3,500 to 4,000 distinct CDR3 sequences, roughly a quarter detected once. The input for sequencing was blood, taken during antiretroviral therapy. The receptors here all came from an adult with HIV infection.

This clonotype was counted between two and nine times. The chain couples TRBV5-1 to TRBJ2-7; 8 positions agree with TRBD1. Germline assignment: CDR1 SGHRS and CDR2 YFSETQ. V shed 5 bases, J shed 2 bases, and the junction held 6 bases outside the gene matches. The CDR3 spans 14 residues. CDR3 bases: TGCGCCAGCAGAGCCGGGACAGGCCCCTACGAGCAGTACTTC. Protein: CASRAGTGPYEQYF.

In this sample, this clonotype is medium-sized. The chain joins TRBV24-1 to TRBJ1-2; D is possibly TRBD1 (5 bases). CDR1 and CDR2 from the germline V gene are KGHDR and SFDVKD. The V gene lost 4 bases and the J gene lost 5 bases, with 19 bases spanning the gap. This CDR3 is 16 amino acids long. The CDR3 region is CATSDPPGSARYGYTF. The CDR3 region has the DNA TGTGCCACCAGTGACCCCCCAGGGTCAGCAAGGTATGGCTACACCTTC.

This clonotype was seen more than once but under ten times. This chain joins TRBV5-1 and TRBJ2-3; no definite D call. Germline CDR1 is SGHRS and CDR2 is YFSETQ. The CDR3 sequence is 13 residues long. V dropped 1 base and J dropped 4 bases, with 7 bases sitting between them. The CDR3 DNA reads TGCGCCAGCAGCTTGACCTTCGCAGATACGCAGTATTTT. Its protein product is CASSLTFADTQYF.

The chain is built from TRBV11-2 and TRBJ1-3, with TRBD1 identical over 7 bases. Trimming removed 2 bases from V and 8 bases from J; junction bases left unmatched: 6. In germline, CDR1 is SGHAT, CDR2 FQNNGV. This CDR3 spans 14 amino acids. CDR3 DNA: TGTGCCAGCAGCTTAATCCAGGGGGGCGACACCATATATTTT. The encoded protein is CASSLIQGGDTIYF.

By share, this clonotype counts as medium-sized. V gene TRBV28 combines with J gene TRBJ1-3; TRBD1 aligns across 7 bases. CDR3 length equals 16 residues. Germline values: CDR1 MDHEN, CDR2 SYDVKM. The V segment lost 2 bases and the J segment 0 bases; nucleotides outside the gene matches: 4. CDR3 in DNA: TGTGCCAGCAGTTTACACTCAGGGGGCTCTGGAAACACCATATATTTT. It specifies CASSLHSGGSGNTIYF.

By sample share, this clonotype is medium-sized. V gene TRBV7-3 combines with J gene TRBJ1-1, with D unclear. Germline assignment: CDR1 SGHTA and CDR2 FQGTGA. The CDR3 extends over 13 amino acids. V was cut by 3 bases and J by 4 bases, with 9 bases left in between. As DNA, the CDR3 is TGTGCCAGCAGCTTTGAGGATGGCACTGAAGCTTTCTTT. Protein product: CASSFEDGTEAFF.

With respect to this clonotype: Germline and junction disagree at one end, which may indicate a read error. This chain uses TRBV29-1 with TRBJ2-6; possibly TRBD1 or TRBD2 for D (5 bases each). The CDR3 has 15 residues. The germline V gene encodes CDR1 SQVTM and CDR2 ANQGSEA. The CDR3 DNA sequence: TGCAGCGTTGAATCCGGGACGGTGGGGTCCAACGTCCTTACTTTC. It codes for CSVESGTVGSNVLTF. Based on the CDR3 plus reference TRBV29-1 and TRBJ2-6, the full variable domain is SAVISQKPSRDICQRGTSLTIQCQVDSQVTMMFWYRQQPGQSLTLIATANQGSEATYESGFVIDKFPISRPNLTFSTLTVSNMSPEDSSIYLCSVESGTVGSNVLTFGAGSRLTVL.

This clonotype has at least ten counts. This chain links TRBV9 with TRBJ2-7; the D call may be TRBD1 or TRBD2 (5 bases each). CDR1 and CDR2 from the germline V gene are SGDLS and YYNGEE. The CDR3 runs to 15 residues. The V end was cut by 4 bases, the J end by 0 bases, with 14 bases between. The CDR3 loop is CASSPGTLSSYEQYF. In nucleotides, the CDR3 is TGTGCCAGCAGCCCGGGGACCTTAAGCTCCTACGAGCAGTACTTC.

The rearrangement joins TRBV4-3 to TRBJ2-5; TRBD1 agrees at 9 bases. Germline lookup yields CDR1 LGHNA and CDR2 YSLEER. This CDR3 comprises 16 residues. V dropped 0 bases and J dropped 4; count of bases not matched to a gene: 6. The CDR3 DNA sequence: TGCGCCAGCAGCCAAGAGTGGACAGGGGTTAGAGAGACCCAGTACTTC. As protein: CASSQEWTGVRETQYF.

This CDR3 reads CASSYEGYEQYF. CDR3 nucleotide sequence: TGTGCCAGCAGTTATGAAGGGTACGAGCAGTACTTC. J is TRBJ2-7 and V is TRBV28, with D unresolved. Trimming took off 4 bases at V and 4 bases at J, with 8 bases between the two ends. Germline CDR1 and CDR2: MDHEN and SYDVKM. This CDR3 spans 12 amino acids.

A single count supports this clonotype. Since a much larger clone is just one base distant, this may be a read error. The chain recombines TRBV7-3 with TRBJ2-1; 9 positions agree with TRBD2. Germline CDR1 is SGHTA and CDR2 is FQGTGA. The CDR3 consists of 13 residues. The CDR3 DNA is TGTGCCAGCAGCTCGGGACTAGCCGATGAGAAGTTCTTC. Translating it yields CASSSGLADEKFF.

The chain recombines TRBV20-1 with TRBJ2-7, with D perhaps TRBD1 (6 bases). Trimming removed 3 bases at V and 4 bases at J, with 13 bases between. Germline V gene sequence: CDR1 DFQATT, CDR2 SNEGSKA (reference sequence). There are 13 residues in the CDR3. As DNA, the CDR3 is TGCAGTGCTAGGAACAGGGCGAGGTACGAGCAGTACTTC. Amino acids: CSARNRARYEQYF.

This clonotype is labeled as medium-sized (0.01 to 0.1%). The rearrangement links TRBV4-1 to TRBJ2-3; no reliable D call. Trimming removed 4 bases at V and 1 base at J, with 9 bases between. Germline loops: CDR1 MGHRA, CDR2 YSYEKL. The CDR3 has 14 amino acids. CDR3 DNA: TGCGCCAGCAGCCTCACGGCGGGCACAGATACGCAGTATTTT. Translation: CASSLTAGTDTQYF.

Sample share makes this clonotype medium-sized (0.01 to 0.1%). The V gene is TRBV19, the J gene TRBJ2-1; D uncertain. Looked up from germline, CDR1 is LNHDA and CDR2 is SQIVND (reference sequence). The CDR3 totals 14 residues. The V and J ends lost 3 bases and 3 bases respectively, with 9 bases between them. The CDR3 is CASSIVLDYNEQFF. CDR3 sequence (DNA): TGTGCCAGTAGTATTGTGTTGGACTACAATGAGCAGTTCTTC.

This clonotype was seen many times. The chain carries TRBV6-5 and TRBJ2-3, with 11 bases fitting TRBD2. Germline V lookup: CDR1 MNHEY, CDR2 SVGAGI. CDR3 length: 18 amino acids. After removal of 8 bases from V and 4 bases from J, the junction contained 17 bases not matched to a gene. The CDR3 DNA reads as TGTGCCAGCTTAGGGACAATGGGTAGCGGGGGGGAGGCAGATACGCAGTATTTT. This sequence encodes CASLGTMGSGGEADTQYF.

This clonotype was detected only a few times. J is TRBJ2-1 and V is TRBV18; a weak D match, TRBD1 (5 bases). V gave up 3 bases and J gave up 10 bases, with 10 bases separating them. The germline V gene has CDR1 KGHSH and CDR2 LQKENI. This CDR3 is built from 12 residues. DNA for the CDR3: TGTGCCAGCTCACCTGACAGAGCGGAGCAGTTCTTC. Amino acids: CASSPDRAEQFF.